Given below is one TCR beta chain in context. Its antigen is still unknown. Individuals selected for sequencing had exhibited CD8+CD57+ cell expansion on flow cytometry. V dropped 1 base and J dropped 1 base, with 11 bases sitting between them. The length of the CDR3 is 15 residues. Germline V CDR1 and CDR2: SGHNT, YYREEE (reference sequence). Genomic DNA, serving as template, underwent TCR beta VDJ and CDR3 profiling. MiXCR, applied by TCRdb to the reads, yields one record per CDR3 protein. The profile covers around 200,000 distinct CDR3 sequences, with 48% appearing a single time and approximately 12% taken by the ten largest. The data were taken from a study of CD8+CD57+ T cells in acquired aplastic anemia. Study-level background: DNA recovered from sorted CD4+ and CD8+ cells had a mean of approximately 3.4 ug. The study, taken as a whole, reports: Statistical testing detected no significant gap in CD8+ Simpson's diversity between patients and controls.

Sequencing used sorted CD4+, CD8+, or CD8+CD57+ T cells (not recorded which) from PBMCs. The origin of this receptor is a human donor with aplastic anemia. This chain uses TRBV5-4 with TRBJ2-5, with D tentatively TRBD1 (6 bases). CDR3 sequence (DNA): TGTGCCAGCAGCTTGTGGGGGCGCGTCCAAGAGACCCAGTACTTC. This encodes CASSLWGRVQETQYF. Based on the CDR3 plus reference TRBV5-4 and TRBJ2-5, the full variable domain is ETGVTQSPTHLIKTRGQQVTLRCSSQSGHNTVSWYQQALGQGPQFIFQYYREEENGRGNFPPRFSGLQFPNYSSELNVNALELDDSALYLCASSLWGRVQETQYFGPGTRLLVL.